The entry that follows covers one TCR beta chain sequence. This sample is part of a study of blood T cell repertoires in COVID-19. Whole-study context: Samples representing acute and convalescent COVID-19 were sourced from the United States, Italy and Spain. From T cells, B-cell-depleted T cells, or PBMCs came the material, which was cDNA or gDNA.

Study processing details: Quantification of nucleated cells was approximated via reference gene primer amplification. The protocol was immunoSEQ multiplex PCR, while the TCRdb copy is restricted to in-frame clones and leaves out a portion. V and J calls and clone size are as listed in that table; D and trimming were resolved from the DNA. The table shows 150,000 to 200,000 clones, with about 80% occurring only once. This CDR3 has 15 residues. Germline trimming cut 5 bases from V and 1 base from J; bases unmatched to any gene: 5. Germline lookup yields CDR1 LNHDA and CDR2 SQIVND (reference sequence). The source is a human donor with acute or convalescent COVID-19. The donor label of this sample is uncertain. The sequencing sample was made of peripheral blood. The chain links TRBV19 to TRBJ1-1, with TRBD1 matching 9 bases. CDR3: CASSVTGGKNTEAFF. DNA for the CDR3: TGTGCCAGTAGTGTGACAGGGGGGAAGAACACTGAAGCTTTCTTT.